These T cell receptor beta chains were read from a single sample in a study of blood T cells in healthy people across ages. TCRdb re-called the 5' RACE reads through MiXCR, storing one row per CDR3 protein. The repertoire includes over a million distinct CDR3 sequences, under 55% of them detected once, and around 4% sits in the top ten. Specimen: blood. These receptors all come from a woman between 18 and 29 years old in good health. Both conserved end residues are part of each CDR3. A D gene is named only where the DNA matches it firmly. Part of the rows lack a size; the others show once, few, many or a class for expanded clones.

j_call | d_call | v_call | clone_size | cdr3_aa | cdr3_nt
TRBJ2-1 | . | TRBV20-1 | . | CSAFFRDNTNEQFF | TGCAGTGCCTTTTTCCGGGACAACACCAATGAGCAGTTCTTC
TRBJ2-1 | TRBD2 | TRBV20-1 | . | CSARVAGRLYNEQFF | TGCAGTGCTAGGGTAGCGGGAAGACTCTACAATGAGCAGTTCTTC
TRBJ2-5 | TRBD1 | TRBV12-3/TRBV12-4 | . | CASSPKTGGETQYF | TGTGCCAGCAGTCCAAAGACAGGGGGGGAGACCCAGTACTTC
TRBJ1-2 | . | TRBV6-5 | . | CASGIYYGYTF | TGTGCCAGCGGAATATACTATGGCTACACCTTC
TRBJ2-1 | . | TRBV4-3 | . | CASSQVLCPQSPYNEQFF | TGCGCCAGCAGCCAAGTTCTGTGTCCCCAATCGCCCTACAATGAGCAGTTCTTC
TRBJ1-5 | . | TRBV19 | . | CASSMVGRDNQPQHF | TGTGCCAGTAGTATGGTGGGCCGGGACAATCAGCCCCAGCATTTT
TRBJ2-7 | TRBD1 | TRBV28 | . | CASSDPGTGYEQYF | TGTGCCAGCAGTGATCCCGGGACAGGTTACGAGCAGTACTTC
TRBJ1-2 | . | TRBV4-3 | few | CASSQELQPYGYTF | TGCGCCAGCAGCCAAGAATTACAGCCTTATGGCTACACCTTC
TRBJ2-3 | . | TRBV18 | few | CASSRVRDEADTQYF | TGTGCCAGCTCACGGGTCCGGGACGAAGCAGATACGCAGTATTTT
TRBJ2-6 | . | TRBV7-2 | few | CASSLGGVAGANVLTF | TGTGCCAGCAGCTTAGGCGGAGTTGCTGGGGCCAACGTCCTGACTTTC
TRBJ2-5 | . | TRBV6-2/TRBV6-3 | . | CAIAGTGRIETQYF | TGTGCCATCGCCGGGACGGGGAGAATCGAGACCCAGTACTTC
TRBJ2-3 | . | TRBV28 | . | CASILNYPSTDTQYF | TGTGCCAGCATTTTAAACTACCCAAGCACAGATACGCAGTATTTT
TRBJ2-3 | TRBD2 | TRBV6-2/TRBV6-3 | . | CASSWDRGLAGGPHTQYF | TGTGCCAGCAGTTGGGATCGGGGACTAGCGGGAGGGCCACATACGCAGTATTTT
TRBJ1-5 | TRBD1 | TRBV20-1 | once | CSARSPGGSQPQHF | TGCAGTGCTAGAAGCCCAGGGGGCTCTCAGCCCCAGCATTTT
TRBJ1-2 | . | TRBV20-1 | . | CSARDKHGYTF | TGCAGTGCTAGAGATAAGCATGGCTACACCTTC
TRBJ1-2 | . | TRBV2 | . | CASSVQGAYDYTF | TGTGCCAGCAGTGTTCAGGGCGCCTATGACTACACCTTC
TRBJ1-4 | . | TRBV6-5 | many | CASSYATGVEEKLFF | TGTGCCAGCAGTTACGCGACAGGAGTAGAGGAAAAACTGTTTTTT
TRBJ1-6 | . | TRBV7-2 | . | CASSMVLKNSPLHF | TGTGCCAGCAGCATGGTCCTGAAAAATTCACCCCTCCACTTT
TRBJ1-6 | . | TRBV2 | few | CATEDRTSSYNSPLHF | TGTGCCACGGAAGACAGGACGAGCTCCTATAATTCACCCCTCCACTTT
TRBJ1-4 | . | TRBV7-9 | few | CASSVTTMTERNEKLFF | TGTGCCAGCAGCGTTACAACGATGACAGAAAGGAATGAAAAACTGTTTTTT
TRBJ2-7 | . | TRBV12-3/TRBV12-4 | . | CASSSGALRYEQYF | TGTGCCAGCAGTTCCGGGGCCCTAAGGTACGAGCAGTACTTC
TRBJ2-1 | . | TRBV15 | few | CATSRDMGGLINDEQFF | TGTGCCACCAGCAGAGATATGGGGGGGCTCATCAATGATGAGCAGTTCTTC
TRBJ1-6 | TRBD1 | TRBV20-1 | few | CSAPRQGYNSPLHF | TGCAGTGCTCCTCGACAGGGCTATAATTCACCCCTCCACTTT
TRBJ2-3 | TRBD2 | TRBV28 | . | CASSLIGGSPDTQYF | TGTGCCAGCAGTTTAATTGGCGGGAGCCCCGATACGCAGTATTTT
TRBJ1-1 | . | TRBV29-1 | . | CSVERAYTEAFF | TGCAGCGTGGAAAGGGCTTACACTGAAGCTTTCTTT
TRBJ2-5 | . | TRBV20-1 | few | CSSPYQETQYF | TGCAGCAGCCCGTACCAAGAGACCCAGTACTTC
TRBJ2-3 | . | TRBV20-1 | . | CSASHGTLRSDTQYF | TGCAGTGCTAGTCACGGGACATTAAGGTCAGATACGCAGTATTTT
TRBJ2-7 | . | TRBV3-1 | few | CASSPRDSGGHEQYF | TGTGCCAGCAGCCCCAGGGATTCAGGTGGGCACGAGCAGTACTTC
TRBJ2-4 | . | TRBV27 | . | CASSLAGEGYIQYF | TGTGCCAGCAGTTTAGCAGGGGAGGGTTACATTCAGTACTTC
TRBJ1-5 | . | TRBV6-5 | . | CASSSSGEGNQPQHF | TGTGCCAGCAGTTCAAGTGGCGAAGGCAATCAGCCCCAGCATTTT
TRBJ1-2 | TRBD1 | TRBV6-6 | few | CASAPDRGFGYTF | TGTGCCAGCGCCCCCGACAGGGGTTTTGGCTACACCTTC
TRBJ2-7 | . | TRBV4-2 | few | CASSQDRTGPYEQYF | TGTGCCAGCAGCCAAGACCGTACGGGACCCTACGAGCAGTACTTC
TRBJ2-4 | . | TRBV14 | . | CASSQPGQNIQYF | TGTGCCAGCAGCCAACCCGGCCAAAACATTCAGTACTTC
TRBJ1-1 | TRBD1 | TRBV6-6 | . | CASSYRTGEAFF | TGTGCCAGCAGTTACAGGACAGGGGAAGCTTTCTTT
TRBJ2-3 | . | TRBV7-9 | few | CASCSLVLTDTQYF | TGTGCCAGCTGCTCCCTGGTACTCACAGATACGCAGTATTTT
TRBJ2-3 | . | TRBV7-9 | many | CASSLPMGYPYF | TGTGCCAGCAGCTTACCGATGGGGTATCCGTATTTT
TRBJ2-3 | TRBD2 | TRBV4-3 | . | CASSQRLAGEGIDTQYF | TGCGCCAGCAGCCAGCGACTAGCGGGAGAGGGGATAGATACGCAGTATTTT
TRBJ2-3 | . | TRBV5-1 | few | CASSGEGRSSTDTQYF | TGCGCCAGCAGCGGAGAGGGACGGTCTAGCACAGATACGCAGTATTTT
TRBJ1-6 | . | TRBV6-2/TRBV6-3 | once | CASRLREASPLHF | TGTGCCAGCAGACTAAGGGAGGCCTCACCCCTCCACTTT
TRBJ2-1 | . | TRBV5-1 | . | CASRGVSGPNEQFF | TGCGCCAGCAGGGGGGTTAGCGGCCCCAATGAGCAGTTCTTC
TRBJ2-7 | TRBD2 | TRBV7-2 | . | CASSAGGVSYEQYF | TGTGCCAGCAGCGCGGGAGGGGTCTCCTACGAGCAGTACTTC